This TCR beta chain was obtained from a study of T cell changes during pregnancy in multiple sclerosis. The germline CDR1 and CDR2 sequences are KGHSH and LQKENI. V trimming: 6 bases; J trimming: 8 bases; junction bases outside the gene matches: 5. This CDR3 has 13 amino acids. Sequenced by immunoSEQ multiplex PCR; TCRdb stores in-frame clones only, minus some. The sample has about 73,000 clones, around 92% seen once. This specimen was peripheral blood, taken in the third trimester of pregnancy. This clonotype originated in a female donor in good health, enrolled as a control in a pregnancy study. This rearrangement joins TRBV18 to TRBJ2-1; 9 bases agree with TRBD1. CDR3 DNA: TGTGCCAGCTCCCCCGACAGGGGGTATGAGCAGTTCTTC. Its translation is CASSPDRGYEQFF.